This TCR beta chain originates from a study of blood T cell repertoires in COVID-19. Whole-study context: Italy, Spain and the United States were the sources of the convalescent and acute COVID-19 samples. T cells, B-cell-depleted T cells, or PBMCs provided the cDNA or gDNA that served as material.

V lost 5 bases and J lost 2; bases outside the gene matches: 5. The CDR3 extends over 15 amino acids. Germline assignment: CDR1 SGHTA and CDR2 FQGTGA. TCRdb keeps only in-frame clones here, not all; method: immunoSEQ multiplex PCR. This table has under 250,000 clones, 86% appearing once. The clonotype originates from a woman aged 55-75 years who had recovered from COVID-19. Specimen: peripheral blood. The rearrangement links TRBV7-3 to TRBJ2-7, with TRBD2 matching 11 bases. The CDR3 loop reads CASSLLAGGPYEQYF. CDR3 nucleotide sequence: TGTGCCAGCAGCCTCTTAGCGGGGGGGCCCTACGAGCAGTACTTC. The variable domain in full, with the rest retrieved from reference TRBV7-3 and TRBJ2-7, is GAGVSQTPSNKVTEKGKYVELRCDPISGHTALYWYRQSLGQGPEFLIYFQGTGAADDSGLPNDRFFAVRPEGSVSTLKIQRTERGDSAVYLCASSLLAGGPYEQYFGPGTRLTVT.